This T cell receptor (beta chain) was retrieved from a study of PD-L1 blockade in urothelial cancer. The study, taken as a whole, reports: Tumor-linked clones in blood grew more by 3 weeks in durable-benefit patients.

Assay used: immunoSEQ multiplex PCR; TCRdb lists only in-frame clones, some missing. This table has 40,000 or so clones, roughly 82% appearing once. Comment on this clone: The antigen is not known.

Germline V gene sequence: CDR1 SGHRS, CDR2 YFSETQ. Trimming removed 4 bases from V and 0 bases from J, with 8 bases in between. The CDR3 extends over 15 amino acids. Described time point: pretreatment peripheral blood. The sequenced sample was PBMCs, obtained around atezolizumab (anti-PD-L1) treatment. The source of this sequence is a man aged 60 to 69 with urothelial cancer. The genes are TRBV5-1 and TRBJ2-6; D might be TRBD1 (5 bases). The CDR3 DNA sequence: TGCGCCAGCAGCACGCAGGGCTCTGGGGCCAACGTCCTGACTTTC. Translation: CASSTQGSGANVLTF.